This record covers a single T cell receptor beta chain. This entry comes from a study of cytomegalovirus exposure and HLA in healthy donors. PCR involved 60 Vbeta and 13 Jbeta primers. Profiled with immunoSEQ multiplex PCR; TCRdb holds only in-frame clones, not every one. The sample carries 90,000 to 150,000 clones, roughly 65% recorded once. V lost 0 bases and J lost 5, with 7 bases in between. The CDR3 is 13 amino acids. Per germline, CDR1 SGHAT and CDR2 FQNNGV. This clonotype originated in a middle-aged man in good health and CMV-seropositive. Material for sequencing was PBMCs. This chain joins TRBV11-2 and TRBJ2-5; the D is unclear. CDR3 DNA: TGTGCCAGCAGCTTAGATCCCTTGGAGACCCAGTACTTC. Its translation is CASSLDPLETQYF.